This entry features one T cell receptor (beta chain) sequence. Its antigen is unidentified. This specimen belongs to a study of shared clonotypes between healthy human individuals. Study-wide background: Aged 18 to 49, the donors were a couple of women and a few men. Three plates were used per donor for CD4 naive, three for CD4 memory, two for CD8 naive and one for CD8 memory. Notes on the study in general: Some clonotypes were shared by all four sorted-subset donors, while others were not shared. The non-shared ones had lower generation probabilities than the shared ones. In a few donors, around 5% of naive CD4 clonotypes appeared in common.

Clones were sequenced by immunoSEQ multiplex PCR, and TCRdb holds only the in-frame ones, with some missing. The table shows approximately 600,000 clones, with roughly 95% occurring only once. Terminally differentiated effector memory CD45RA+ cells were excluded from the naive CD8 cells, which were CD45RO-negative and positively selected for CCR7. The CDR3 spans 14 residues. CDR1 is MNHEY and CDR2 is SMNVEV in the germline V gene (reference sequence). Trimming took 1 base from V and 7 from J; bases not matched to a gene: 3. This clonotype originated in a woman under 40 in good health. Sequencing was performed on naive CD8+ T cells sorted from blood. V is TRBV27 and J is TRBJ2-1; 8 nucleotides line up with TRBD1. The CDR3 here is CASSLWDRTNEQFF. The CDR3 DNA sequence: TGTGCCAGCAGTTTATGGGACAGGACTAATGAGCAGTTCTTC.